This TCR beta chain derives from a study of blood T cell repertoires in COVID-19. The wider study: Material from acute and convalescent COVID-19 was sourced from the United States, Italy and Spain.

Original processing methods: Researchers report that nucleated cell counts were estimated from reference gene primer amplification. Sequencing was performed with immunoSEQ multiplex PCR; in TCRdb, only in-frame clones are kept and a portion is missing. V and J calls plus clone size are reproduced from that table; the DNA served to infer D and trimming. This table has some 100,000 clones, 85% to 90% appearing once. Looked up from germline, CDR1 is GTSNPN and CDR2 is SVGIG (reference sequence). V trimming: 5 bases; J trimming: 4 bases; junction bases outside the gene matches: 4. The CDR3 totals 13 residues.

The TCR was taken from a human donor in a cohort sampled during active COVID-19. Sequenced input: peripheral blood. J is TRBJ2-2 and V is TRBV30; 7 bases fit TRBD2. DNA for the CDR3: TGTGCCTGGGATTCGGGGGGCACCGGGGAGCTGTTTTTT. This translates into CAWDSGGTGELFF.